The T cell receptor beta chain under discussion was sequenced for a study of spatial heterogeneity in lung cancer. Study context: Alpha-chain sequences were consistently detected in smaller numbers than beta-chain sequences. The study observed each unique TCR and UMI combination more than ten times on average in raw reads.

Single TCR cDNA molecules each had their own unique molecular identifier. Using its own MiXCR run on the 5' RACE reads, TCRdb lists one record per CDR3 protein. Of about 3,200 distinct CDR3 sequences in the sample, 15% to 20% are singletons; the top ten hold approximately 88%. This clonotype appeared many times. Time point in this sample: sample taken at primary tumor resection. Sequencing covered unsorted whole RNA taken from tumor, nontumor lung or frozen PBMC. There were roughly 78 donors, all of them untreated patients with early-stage non-small cell lung cancer. The specimen was PBMCs, collected at surgery. The receptor comes from a female donor with early-stage non-small cell lung cancer.

For the CDR3, the DNA is TGTGCCAGCAGAGCAGGACAGGGTTTATATGGCTACACCTTC. Residues: CASRAGQGLYGYTF. The chain combines TRBV12-3 or TRBV12-4 with TRBJ1-2; the match to TRBD1 covers 8 bases. This CDR3 is built from 14 residues. V lost 6 bases to trimming and J lost 5 bases; unmatched junction nucleotides: 8.